The 14 T cell receptor beta chains in this list originate from one sample, sequenced in a study of regulatory T cells. Overall study findings and caveats: Hydrophobic residues at CDR3 positions 6 and 7 were enriched in conventional CD4+ T cells of CD3G-deficient patients.

These receptors have no known antigen. Amplification used 52 TRBV primers and 13 TRBJ primers. This table comes from immunoSEQ multiplex PCR, and its TCRdb copy is limited to in-frame clones, with some not included. The data hold some 38,000 clones, with approximately 91% observed a single time. The sample taken for sequencing was conventional CD4+ T cells sorted from blood. The origin of the receptors is a person aged 18 to 35 with CD3G deficiency.

The rearrangement links TRBV6-9 to TRBJ1-4, with a tentative D call TRBD1 (5 bases). Deletions cut 3 bases from V and 7 bases from J, with 12 bases between. Germline values: CDR1 MNHGY, CDR2 SVAAGI. CDR3 length: 14 amino acids. CDR3 protein: CASSYGQGAEKLFF. DNA of the CDR3: TGTGCCAGCAGTTACGGTCAGGGAGCTGAAAAACTGTTTTTT.

This clone has just a few counts. V and J are TRBV5-1 and TRBJ2-1; D may be TRBD2 (6 bases). Germline V CDR1 and CDR2: SGHRS, YFSETQ. CDR3 length: 17 amino acids. Trimming took off 0 bases at V and 0 bases at J, with 13 bases between the two ends. The CDR3 sequence: CASSLGSSGSSYNEQFF. DNA for the CDR3: TGCGCCAGCAGCTTGGGTAGTAGCGGTAGCTCCTACAATGAGCAGTTCTTC.

This clone has just one count. This chain joins TRBV5-1 and TRBJ1-1, with a tentative D call TRBD1 (6 bases). This CDR3 has 15 amino acids. V was trimmed by 2 bases and J by 1 base, leaving 12 bases between them. Per the germline V gene, CDR1 is SGHRS and CDR2 is YFSETQ. In nucleotides, the CDR3 is TGCGCCAGCAGCTTAACTCCGGGGGCGAACACTGAAGCTTTCTTT. It encodes CASSLTPGANTEAFF.

This clone was observed a handful of times. V usage is TRBV28 and J usage is TRBJ1-2; D possibly corresponds to TRBD1 (5 bases). CDR3 length equals 13 residues. Germline V gene data show CDR1 as MDHEN and CDR2 as SYDVKM. V shed 4 bases and J shed 8 bases, with 14 bases lying between them. CDR3 protein: CASSSPGTPGYTF. The CDR3 bases are TGTGCCAGCAGTTCCCCCGGGACTCCGGGCTACACCTTC.

The CDR3 spells CASSLAPGTPTQYF. The CDR3 coding sequence is TGCGCCAGCAGCTTGGCCCCCGGGACACCTACGCAGTATTTT. The V and J genes are TRBV5-1 and TRBJ2-3; TRBD1 is a possible D gene (6 bases). V was shortened by 0 bases and J by 8 bases, with 13 bases between the two germline ends. Germline-derived CDR1 and CDR2 are SGHRS and YFSETQ. This CDR3 comprises 14 residues.

The chain is built from TRBV7-9 and TRBJ1-2, with 11 bases matching TRBD1. Germline loops: CDR1 SEHNR, CDR2 FQNEAQ (reference sequence). The CDR3 covers 15 residues. V gave up 1 base and J gave up 7 bases; unmatched junction bases: 5. CDR3 protein: CASSLGTGGLSGYTF. The CDR3 DNA follows: TGTGCCAGCAGCTTAGGGACAGGGGGCCTGAGTGGCTACACCTTC. The full variable domain, rest sourced from reference TRBV7-9 and TRBJ1-2, is DTGVSQNPRHKITKRGQNVTFRCDPISEHNRLYWYRQTLGQGPEFLTYFQNEAQLEKSRLLSDRFSAERPKGSFSTLEIQRTEQGDSAMYLCASSLGTGGLSGYTFGSGTRLTVV.

This chain connects TRBV5-1 to TRBJ1-2; D remains unclear. CDR1 and CDR2 from the germline V gene are SGHRS and YFSETQ. CDR3 length: 14 amino acids. Deletions cut 0 bases from V and 0 bases from J, with 6 bases between. Written as DNA, the CDR3 is TGCGCCAGCAGCTTGGGAGTTACTAACTATGGCTACACCTTC. Translation: CASSLGVTNYGYTF.

The gene calls are TRBV9 and TRBJ2-3, with 12 bases matching TRBD2. The J segment lost 4 bases and the V segment lost 3 bases, leaving 3 bases of the junction unmatched. This CDR3 spans 15 amino acids. CDR1 is SGDLS, CDR2 YYNGEE, per germline. The CDR3 DNA reads as TGTGCCAGCAGCGCCCTAGCGGGGGGGGCAGATACGCAGTATTTT. This encodes CASSALAGGADTQYF.

The rearrangement links TRBV25-1 to TRBJ1-1, with 7 bases fitting TRBD1. Germline values: CDR1 MGHDK, CDR2 SYGVNS. The CDR3 covers 18 residues. V dropped 1 base and J dropped 0; count of bases not matched to a gene: 11. CDR3 DNA sequence: TGTGCCAGCAGTGAATCCGCCAATGGACAGGTCTTGAACACTGAAGCTTTCTTT. Its translation is CASSESANGQVLNTEAFF.

The rearrangement links TRBV5-1 to TRBJ2-7, with D possibly being TRBD1 or TRBD2 (5 bases each). Germline V gene data show CDR1 as SGHRS and CDR2 as YFSETQ. The CDR3 runs 15 residues. Deletions cut 1 base from V and 2 bases from J, with 13 bases between. The CDR3, as DNA: TGCGCCAGCAGCTTGAGTGGGGGAGAGCCCTACGAGCAGTACTTC. Residues: CASSLSGGEPYEQYF.

The V and J genes are TRBV5-1 and TRBJ2-1; 8 bases agree with TRBD2. Germline V gene sequence: CDR1 SGHRS, CDR2 YFSETQ. This CDR3 comprises 15 residues. With 0 bases clipped from V and 8 bases from J, the junction kept 7 bases outside the gene matches. CDR3 nucleotide sequence: TGCGCCAGCAGCTTGGGGACTAGCCCCGTCGATGAGCAGTTCTTC. Its protein product is CASSLGTSPVDEQFF.

J is TRBJ1-1 and V is TRBV5-1; D possibly corresponds to TRBD1 (5 bases). The CDR3 runs to 14 residues. The V end lost 2 bases, the J end lost 0 bases, and 8 bases lay between the germline ends. Germline assignment: CDR1 SGHRS and CDR2 YFSETQ. The CDR3 DNA reads as TGCGCCAGCAGCTTCGGGGGTATGAACACTGAAGCTTTCTTT. Its translation: CASSFGGMNTEAFF.

V gene TRBV28 combines with J gene TRBJ1-5, with D unclear. CDR1 and CDR2 from the germline V gene are MDHEN and SYDVKM. The CDR3 sequence is 12 residues long. V was cut by 5 bases and J by 9 bases, with 11 bases left in between. CDR3 sequence: CASSLTAGPQHF. The CDR3 bases are TGTGCCAGCAGTCTCACGGCCGGGCCCCAGCATTTT. The full variable domain, with the rest looked up from reference TRBV28 and TRBJ1-5, is DVKVTQSSRYLVKRTGEKVFLECVQDMDHENMFWYRQDPGLGLRLIYFSYDVKMKEKGDIPEGYSVSREKKERFSLILESASTNQTSMYLCASSLTAGPQHFGDGTRLSIL.

The CDR3 spells CAISDTSGTEAFF. The DNA for the CDR3 is TGTGCCATCAGTGACACCTCCGGCACTGAAGCTTTCTTT. This chain joins TRBV10-3 and TRBJ1-1, with no clear D. This CDR3 has 13 residues. Germline loops: CDR1 ENHRY, CDR2 SYGVKD. Trimming took off 3 bases at V and 4 bases at J, with 9 bases between the two ends.